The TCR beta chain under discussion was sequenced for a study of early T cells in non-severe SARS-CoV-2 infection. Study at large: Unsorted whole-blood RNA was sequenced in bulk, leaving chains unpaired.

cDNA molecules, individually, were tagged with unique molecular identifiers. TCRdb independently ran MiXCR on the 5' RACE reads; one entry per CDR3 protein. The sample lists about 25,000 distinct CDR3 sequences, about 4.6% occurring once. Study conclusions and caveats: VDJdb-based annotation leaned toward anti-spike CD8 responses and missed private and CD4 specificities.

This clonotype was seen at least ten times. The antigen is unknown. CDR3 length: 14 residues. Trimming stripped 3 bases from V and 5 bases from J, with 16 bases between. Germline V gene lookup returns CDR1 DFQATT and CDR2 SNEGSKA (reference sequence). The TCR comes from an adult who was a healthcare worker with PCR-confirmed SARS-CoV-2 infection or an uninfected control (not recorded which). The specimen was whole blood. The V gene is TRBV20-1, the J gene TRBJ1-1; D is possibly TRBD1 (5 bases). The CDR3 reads CSARIGTIRTEAFF. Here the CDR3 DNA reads TGCAGTGCTAGGATCGGGACTATACGGACTGAAGCTTTCTTT.